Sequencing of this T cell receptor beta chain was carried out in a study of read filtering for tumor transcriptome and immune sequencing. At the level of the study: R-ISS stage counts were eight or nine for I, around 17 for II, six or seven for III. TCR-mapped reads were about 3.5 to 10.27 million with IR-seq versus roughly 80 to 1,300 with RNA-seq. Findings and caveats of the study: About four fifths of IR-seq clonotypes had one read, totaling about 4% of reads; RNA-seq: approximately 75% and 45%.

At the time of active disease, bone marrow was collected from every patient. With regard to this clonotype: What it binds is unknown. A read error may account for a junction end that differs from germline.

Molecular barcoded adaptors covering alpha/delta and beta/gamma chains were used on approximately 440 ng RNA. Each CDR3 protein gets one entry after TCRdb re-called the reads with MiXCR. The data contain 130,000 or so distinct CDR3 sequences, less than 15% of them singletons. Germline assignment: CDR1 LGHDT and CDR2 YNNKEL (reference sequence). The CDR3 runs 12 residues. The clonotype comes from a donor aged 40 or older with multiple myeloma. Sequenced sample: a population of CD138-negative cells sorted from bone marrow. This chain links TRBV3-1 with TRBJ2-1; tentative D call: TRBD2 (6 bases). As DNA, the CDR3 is TGTGCCAGCGGCCACGGGGGCAATGAGCAGTTCTTC. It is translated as CASGHGGNEQFF.